This T cell receptor (beta chain) originates from a study of T-cell reconstitution after alpha-beta-depleted transplantation in children. The V and J ends lost 0 bases and 3 bases, in that order; junction bases with no gene match: 8. The CDR3 extends over 18 amino acids. From germline, CDR1 is LGHNA and CDR2 YSLEER. This clonotype was recorded many times. Its antigen remains unidentified. The TCRbeta library incorporated unique molecular identifiers. TCRdb reprocessed the PCR reads via MiXCR and lists one record per CDR3 protein. The sample shows 200,000 to 250,000 distinct CDR3 sequences, roughly 8.1% of them seen only once. Points from the study as a whole: Newly generated T cells supplied most T-cell counts and diversity one year post-transplant. Where alpha-beta T cells came from about two months after transplant was reportedly several hundred expanded graft clones. High day-60 TCRbeta diversity in some patients came from surviving recipient T cells and thymic progenitors.

The V and J genes are TRBV4-3 and TRBJ2-2; 9 bases are a match to TRBD2. The sequence was obtained from a male patient between 2 and 10 years old who had a stem cell transplant for acute myeloid leukemia, so the T cells may come from the graft donor. Material: PBMCs, mostly from graft donor cells, obtained 360 days after TCRalphabeta/CD19-depleted stem cell transplant. This CDR3 is CASSQDLSAGGHTGELFF. CDR3 bases: TGCGCCAGCAGCCAAGATCTATCAGCGGGAGGCCACACCGGGGAGCTGTTTTTT.